This passage covers 19 T cell receptor beta chains from one sample sequenced in a study of T-cell memory formation after mild COVID-19. TCRdb analysed the 5' RACE reads with MiXCR anew, one entry per CDR3 protein. In the table there are roughly 350,000 distinct CDR3 sequences, approximately 14% of which are singletons. The sequenced material came from PBMCs or a T cell subset sorted from them (not recorded which). The source of these receptors is a young man who had mild COVID-19 (a few samples of this study predate the infection). Cell type and time point are not known.

This clonotype was observed a few times. The gene calls are TRBV20-1 and TRBJ2-1; D ambiguous. This CDR3 region has 14 residues. Between the trimmed V and J ends, which lost 3 bases and 9 bases, there was a span of 18 bases. Germline CDR1 is DFQATT and CDR2 is SNEGSKA (reference sequence). Here the CDR3 DNA reads TGCAGTGCTAGCGTGACTGCTCCGTCGGGTGAGCAGTTCTTC. Its protein product is CSASVTAPSGEQFF.

This clonotype has at least ten counts. The rearrangement uses TRBV7-9 and TRBJ2-3; tentatively, D is TRBD1 (6 bases). This CDR3 has 13 residues. Trimming cost V 5 bases and J 4 bases, with 10 bases left between them. Germline assignment: CDR1 SEHNR and CDR2 FQNEAQ (reference sequence). This chain's CDR3 is CASSQGTADTQYF. The CDR3 nucleotides read TGTGCCAGCAGCCAGGGGACCGCAGATACGCAGTATTTT.

Many counts were recorded for this clonotype. The chain is built from TRBV4-1 and TRBJ2-3, with D unclear. Trimming removed 0 bases from V and 0 bases from J, with 4 bases in between. The V gene's germline CDR1 is MGHRA and CDR2 YSYEKL. The CDR3 consists of 14 residues. CDR3 in amino acids: CASSQDHSTDTQYF. For the CDR3, the DNA is TGCGCCAGCAGCCAAGATCACAGCACAGATACGCAGTATTTT.

This clonotype has just a few counts. The gene calls are TRBV4-2 and TRBJ1-1; D perhaps matches TRBD1 (6 bases). CDR3 length: 18 amino acids. Trimming left V 0 bases short and J 0 bases short, with 17 bases between. Germline loops: CDR1 LGHNA, CDR2 YNFKEQ. In DNA form, the CDR3 reads TGTGCCAGCAGCCAAGATAATGCCATTACAGGGTTGAACACTGAAGCTTTCTTT. Its protein product is CASSQDNAITGLNTEAFF.

The genes are TRBV29-1 and TRBJ2-1; 7 nucleotides line up with TRBD2. The CDR3 runs to 15 residues. J gave up 1 base and V 5 bases, and 8 bases lay outside the gene matches. The germline V gene has CDR1 SQVTM and CDR2 ANQGSEA. CDR3 nucleotides: TGCAGCGTTCAGGGAGGGCTACGATCCTACAATGAGCAGTTCTTC. Translated, it gives CSVQGGLRSYNEQFF.

This clonotype occurred a few times. The V call is TRBV23-1, the J call TRBJ1-5; D unclear. TRBV23-1 carries the ORF label, with uncertain function. V lost 4 bases to trimming and J lost 1 base, with 8 bases between them. This CDR3 is 14 amino acids long. CDR3 region: CASSLIASNQPQHF. The CDR3 nucleotides read TGCGCCAGCAGTCTTATCGCCAGCAATCAGCCCCAGCATTTT.

The gene calls are TRBV18 and TRBJ2-1, with 8 bases that match TRBD1. CDR1 is KGHSH and CDR2 is LQKENI in the germline V gene. The CDR3 is made up of 14 amino acids. V lost 6 bases and J lost 7; bases outside the gene matches: 8. Written as DNA, the CDR3 is TGTGCCAGCTCGGGACAGGACCGTTGGAATGAGCAGTTCTTC. This sequence encodes CASSGQDRWNEQFF.

Only one count was recorded for this clonotype. The rearrangement joins TRBV11-1 to TRBJ2-1; TRBD2 matches 13 bases. The CDR3 loop spans 16 amino acids. The trim removed 8 bases at V and 9 bases at J, leaving 13 bases unmatched. Germline lookup yields CDR1 SGHAT and CDR2 FQDESV (reference sequence). CDR3 sequence (DNA): TGTGCCAGCTTCCCAATAAGGACTAGCGGGGGTAGTGAGCAGTTCTTC. Protein sequence: CASFPIRTSGGSEQFF.

This clonotype was seen more than once but under ten times. V gene TRBV12-5 combines with J gene TRBJ2-5, with D unclear. Germline loops: CDR1 LGHNT, CDR2 FRNRAP. V dropped 2 bases and J dropped 5 bases, with 9 bases sitting between them. CDR3 length: 13 amino acids. DNA of the CDR3: TGTGCTAGTGGTTTGACCGAAGGGGAGACCCAGTACTTC. Translation: CASGLTEGETQYF.

This clonotype appeared a few times. The rearrangement uses TRBV9 and TRBJ1-2; maybe TRBD1 (5 bases). The CDR3 totals 15 residues. Per germline, CDR1 SGDLS and CDR2 YYNGEE. Trimming cost V 2 bases and J 6 bases, with 17 bases left between them. CDR3 residues: CASSVLRQGGHGYTF. The CDR3 nucleotides read TGTGCCAGCAGCGTCCTCCGTCAGGGAGGTCATGGCTACACCTTC. The full variable domain, in which reference TRBV9 and TRBJ1-2 provide the parts outside the CDR3, is DSGVTQTPKHLITATGQRVTLRCSPRSGDLSVYWYQQSLDQGLQFLIQYYNGEERAKGNILERFSAQQFPDLHSELNLSSLELGDSALYFCASSVLRQGGHGYTFGSGTRLTVV.

The V call is TRBV5-1, the J call TRBJ2-3, with 11 bases lining up with TRBD2. The CDR3 has 17 amino acids. From germline, CDR1 is SGHRS and CDR2 YFSETQ. Trimming took 4 bases from V and 2 from J; bases not matched to a gene: 9. The CDR3 region is CASSPQGTSGYTDTQYF. The CDR3 DNA is TGCGCCAGCAGCCCGCAGGGGACTAGCGGATACACAGATACGCAGTATTTT.

This chain connects TRBV5-8 to TRBJ2-5, with TRBD1 matching 9 bases. V lost 4 bases to trimming and J lost 5 bases; unmatched junction nucleotides: 9. This CDR3 comprises 15 residues. Germline CDR1 SGHTS, CDR2 YDEGEE. CDR3 nucleotide sequence: TGTGCCAGCAGCGATAGGGGGACAGGGTTTGAGACCCAGTACTTC. Amino acid sequence: CASSDRGTGFETQYF. The whole variable domain, remainder taken from reference TRBV5-8 and TRBJ2-5, is EAGVTQSPTHLIKTRGQQATLRCSPISGHTSVYWYQQALGLGLQFLLWYDEGEERNRGNFPPRFSGRQFPNYSSELNVNALELEDSALYLCASSDRGTGFETQYFGPGTRLLVL.

This clonotype showed up many times. The chain couples TRBV27 to TRBJ2-3; D gene uncertain. This CDR3 spans 13 amino acids. The germline V and J ends were trimmed by 11 bases and 5 bases, with 17 bases remaining between them. Germline CDR1 reads MNHEY; CDR2 reads SMNVEV (reference sequence). CDR3 region: CAPANPEEDTQYF. The CDR3 bases are TGTGCCCCCGCGAATCCCGAGGAAGATACGCAGTATTTT.

This clonotype has just a few counts. The V gene is TRBV4-3, the J gene TRBJ2-5; D call uncertain. The V end lost 6 bases, the J end lost 1 base, and 15 bases lay between the germline ends. Looked up from germline, CDR1 is LGHNA and CDR2 is YSLEER. CDR3 length equals 15 residues. In DNA, the CDR3 is TGCGCCAGCAGGTGGAGTAGAGTTGGCCAAGAGACCCAGTACTTC. Residues: CASRWSRVGQETQYF.

This clonotype has just a few counts. The chain's CDR3 is CASSSTGITEAFF. DNA for the CDR3: TGTGCCAGCAGCTCGACAGGGATCACTGAAGCTTTCTTT. The rearrangement joins TRBV7-8 to TRBJ1-1; 7 bases line up with TRBD1. V was pared by 4 bases and J by 4 bases, with 3 bases of the junction left unmatched. The CDR3 is made up of 13 amino acids. The V gene's germline CDR1 is SGHVS and CDR2 FQNEAQ.

The chain links TRBV6-1 to TRBJ1-2, with 12 positions matching TRBD1. After removal of 10 bases from V and 4 bases from J, the junction contained 7 bases not matched to a gene. The CDR3 loop spans 14 amino acids. Germline assignment: CDR1 MNHNS and CDR2 SASEGT. Here the CDR3 DNA reads TGTGCCACTATCGTGGGACAGGGGGCCTATGGCTACACCTTC. It translates to CATIVGQGAYGYTF.

This clonotype was picked up a small number of times. The J gene is TRBJ2-3, the V gene TRBV7-2, with TRBD2 identical over 15 bases. The V and J ends lost 4 bases and 6 bases, in that order; junction bases with no gene match: 11. Germline CDR1 SGHTA, CDR2 FQGNSA. CDR3 length equals 18 residues. The chain's CDR3 is CASSSGLAGGLSWDTQYF. The CDR3 bases are TGTGCCAGCAGCTCAGGACTAGCGGGGGGGCTGAGTTGGGATACGCAGTATTTT.

This clonotype has a count of ten or more. The chain carries TRBV5-4 and TRBJ2-3; D call uncertain. CDR1 is SGHNT, CDR2 YYREEE, per germline (reference sequence). V was shortened by 1 base and J by 5 bases, with 17 bases between the two germline ends. This CDR3 spans 16 amino acids. The CDR3 sequence is CASSLSSSRLGDTQYF. The DNA for the CDR3 is TGTGCCAGCAGCTTGAGCTCTAGTAGGTTGGGAGATACGCAGTATTTT.

In this sample, this clonotype turned up a few times. J is TRBJ2-3 and V is TRBV7-9; TRBD1 or TRBD2 may be the D gene (5 bases each). CDR3 size: 17 residues. Per the germline V gene, CDR1 is SEHNR and CDR2 is FQNEAQ (reference sequence). The V end was cut by 3 bases, the J end by 4 bases, with 20 bases between. DNA for the CDR3: TGTGCCAGCAGCTTCGGGGTCGGGGCAGGTCGGGCAGATACGCAGTATTTT. This sequence encodes CASSFGVGAGRADTQYF.